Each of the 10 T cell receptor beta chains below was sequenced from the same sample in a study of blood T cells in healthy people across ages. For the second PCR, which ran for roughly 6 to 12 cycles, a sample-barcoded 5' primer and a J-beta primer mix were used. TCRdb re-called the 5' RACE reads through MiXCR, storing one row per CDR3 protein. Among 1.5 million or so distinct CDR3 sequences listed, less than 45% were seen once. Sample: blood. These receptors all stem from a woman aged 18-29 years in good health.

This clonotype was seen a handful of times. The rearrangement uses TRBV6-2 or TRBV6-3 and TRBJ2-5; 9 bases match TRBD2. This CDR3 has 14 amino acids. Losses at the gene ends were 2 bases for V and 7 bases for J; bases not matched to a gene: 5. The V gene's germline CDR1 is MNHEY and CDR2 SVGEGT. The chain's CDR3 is CASSYRAGGATQYF. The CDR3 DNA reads TGTGCCAGCAGTTACAGAGCGGGAGGAGCGACCCAGTACTTC.

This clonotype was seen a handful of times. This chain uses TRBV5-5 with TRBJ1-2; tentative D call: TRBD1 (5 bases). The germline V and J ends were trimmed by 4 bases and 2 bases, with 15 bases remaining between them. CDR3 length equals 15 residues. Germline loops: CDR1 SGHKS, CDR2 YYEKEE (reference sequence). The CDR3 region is CASSLGVGMNYGYTF. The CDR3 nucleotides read TGTGCCAGCAGCCTGGGGGTAGGGATGAACTATGGCTACACCTTC.

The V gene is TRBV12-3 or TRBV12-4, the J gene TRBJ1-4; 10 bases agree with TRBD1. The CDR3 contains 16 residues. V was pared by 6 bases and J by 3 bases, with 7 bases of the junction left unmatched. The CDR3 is CASSHRQGAANEKLFF. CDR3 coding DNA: TGTGCCAGCAGCCACCGACAGGGGGCAGCTAATGAAAAACTGTTTTTT.

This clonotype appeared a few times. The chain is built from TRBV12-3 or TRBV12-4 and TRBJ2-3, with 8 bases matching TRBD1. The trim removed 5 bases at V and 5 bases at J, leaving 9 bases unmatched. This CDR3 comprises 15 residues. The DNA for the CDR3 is TGTGCCAGCAGTACCGGACAGGGTAATCTAGATACGCAGTATTTT. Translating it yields CASSTGQGNLDTQYF.

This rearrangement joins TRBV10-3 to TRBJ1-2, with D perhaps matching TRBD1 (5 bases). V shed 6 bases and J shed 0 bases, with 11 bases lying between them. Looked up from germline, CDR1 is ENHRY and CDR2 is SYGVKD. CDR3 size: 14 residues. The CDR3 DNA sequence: TGTGCCATCAGCGCCGGGACGACTAACTATGGCTACACCTTC. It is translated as CAISAGTTNYGYTF.

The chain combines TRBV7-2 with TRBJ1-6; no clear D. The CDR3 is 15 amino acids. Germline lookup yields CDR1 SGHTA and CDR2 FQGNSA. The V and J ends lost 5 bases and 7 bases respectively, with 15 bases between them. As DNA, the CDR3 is TGTGCCAGCAGCCCCCAGACGGGTTCCAATTCACCCCTCCACTTT. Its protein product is CASSPQTGSNSPLHF.

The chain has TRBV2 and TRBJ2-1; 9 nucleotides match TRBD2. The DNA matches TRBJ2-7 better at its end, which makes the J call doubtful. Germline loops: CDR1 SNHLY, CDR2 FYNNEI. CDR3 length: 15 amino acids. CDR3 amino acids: CASDPPGTSYNEQYF. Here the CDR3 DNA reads TGTGCCAGCGACCCGCCCGGGACTAGCTACAATGAGCAGTACTTC.

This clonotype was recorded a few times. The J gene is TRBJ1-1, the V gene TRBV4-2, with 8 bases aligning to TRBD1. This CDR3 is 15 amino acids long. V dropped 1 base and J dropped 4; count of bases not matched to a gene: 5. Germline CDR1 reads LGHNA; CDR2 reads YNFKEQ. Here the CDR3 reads CASSQVSGGGTEAFF. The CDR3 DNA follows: TGTGCCAGCAGCCAAGTATCAGGGGGCGGCACTGAAGCTTTCTTT.

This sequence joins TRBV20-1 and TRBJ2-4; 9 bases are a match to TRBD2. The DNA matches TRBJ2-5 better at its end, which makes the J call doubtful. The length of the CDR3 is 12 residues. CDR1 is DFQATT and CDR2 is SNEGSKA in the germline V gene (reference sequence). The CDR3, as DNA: TGCAGCGGCGGACTAGCGAAAGAGACCCAGTACTTC. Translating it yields CSGGLAKETQYF.

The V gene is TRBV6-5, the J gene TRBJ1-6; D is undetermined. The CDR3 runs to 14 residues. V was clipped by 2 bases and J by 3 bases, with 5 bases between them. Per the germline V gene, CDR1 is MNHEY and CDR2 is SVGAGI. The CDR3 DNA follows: TGTGCCAGCAGTTACGGGTACTATAATTCACCCCTCCACTTT. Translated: CASSYGYYNSPLHF.